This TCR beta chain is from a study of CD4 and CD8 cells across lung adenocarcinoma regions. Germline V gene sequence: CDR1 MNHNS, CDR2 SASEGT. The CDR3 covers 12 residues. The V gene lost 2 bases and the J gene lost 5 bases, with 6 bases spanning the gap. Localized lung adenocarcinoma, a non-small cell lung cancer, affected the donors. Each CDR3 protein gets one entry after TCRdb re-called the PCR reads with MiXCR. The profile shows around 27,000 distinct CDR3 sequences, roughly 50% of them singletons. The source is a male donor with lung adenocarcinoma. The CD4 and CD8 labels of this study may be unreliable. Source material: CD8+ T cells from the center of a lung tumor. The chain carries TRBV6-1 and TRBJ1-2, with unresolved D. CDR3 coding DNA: TGTGCCAGCAGTGAAATGGGATATGGCTACACCTTC. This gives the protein CASSEMGYGYTF.